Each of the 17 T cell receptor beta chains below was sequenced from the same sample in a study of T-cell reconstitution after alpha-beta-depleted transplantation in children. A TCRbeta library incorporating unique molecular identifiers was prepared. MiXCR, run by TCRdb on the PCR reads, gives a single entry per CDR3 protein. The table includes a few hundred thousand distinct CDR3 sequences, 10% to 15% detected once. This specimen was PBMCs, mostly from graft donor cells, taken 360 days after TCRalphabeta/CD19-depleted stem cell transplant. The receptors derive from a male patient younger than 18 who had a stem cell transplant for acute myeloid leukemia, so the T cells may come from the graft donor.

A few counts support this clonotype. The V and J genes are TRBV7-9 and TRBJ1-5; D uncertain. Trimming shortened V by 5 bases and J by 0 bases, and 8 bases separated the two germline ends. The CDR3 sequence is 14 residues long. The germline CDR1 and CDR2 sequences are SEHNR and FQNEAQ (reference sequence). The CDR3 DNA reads TGTGCCAGCAGCAGCTCCCTTAGCAATCAGCCCCAGCATTTT. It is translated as CASSSSLSNQPQHF.

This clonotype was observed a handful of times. In DNA form, the CDR3 reads TGCGCCAGCAGCCCACGGACTGTGTCCAATGAGCAGTTCTTC. Amino acids: CASSPRTVSNEQFF. The chain is built from TRBV5-1 and TRBJ2-1, with D perhaps TRBD2 (5 bases). This CDR3 region has 14 residues. Per the germline V gene, CDR1 is SGHRS and CDR2 is YFSETQ. Trimming shortened V by 4 bases and J by 6 bases, and 14 bases separated the two germline ends.

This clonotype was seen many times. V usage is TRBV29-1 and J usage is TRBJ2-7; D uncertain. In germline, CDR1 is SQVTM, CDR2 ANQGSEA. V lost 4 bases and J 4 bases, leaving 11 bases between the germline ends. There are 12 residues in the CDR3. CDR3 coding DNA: TGCAGCGTTGGGTACACGCGGTACGAGCAGTACTTC. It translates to CSVGYTRYEQYF.

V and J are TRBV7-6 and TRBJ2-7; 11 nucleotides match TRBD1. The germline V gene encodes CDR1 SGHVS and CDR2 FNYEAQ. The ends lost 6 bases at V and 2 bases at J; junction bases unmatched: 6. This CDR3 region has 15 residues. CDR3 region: CASSWDRGTPYEQYF. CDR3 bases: TGTGCCAGCAGTTGGGACAGGGGGACTCCCTACGAGCAGTACTTC.

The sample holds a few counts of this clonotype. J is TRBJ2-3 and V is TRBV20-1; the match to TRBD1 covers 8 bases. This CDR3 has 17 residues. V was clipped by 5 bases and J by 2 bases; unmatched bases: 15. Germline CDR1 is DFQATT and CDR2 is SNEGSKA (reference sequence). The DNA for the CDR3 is TGCAGTGCTGGCAGCACTGGGACAGGAAGAATCACAGATACGCAGTATTTT. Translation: CSAGSTGTGRITDTQYF.

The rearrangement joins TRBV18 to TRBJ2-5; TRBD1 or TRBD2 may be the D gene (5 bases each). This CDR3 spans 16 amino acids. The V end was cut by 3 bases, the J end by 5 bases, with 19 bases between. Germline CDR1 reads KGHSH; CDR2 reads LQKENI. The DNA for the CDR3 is TGTGCCAGCTCACCCGTCGGGACGGTTAAGGCGGAGACCCAGTACTTC. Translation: CASSPVGTVKAETQYF.

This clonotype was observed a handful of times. This chain's CDR3 is CSARASRDRAPNYGYTF. CDR3 DNA: TGCAGTGCTAGAGCTTCCCGGGACAGGGCCCCTAACTATGGCTACACCTTC. This chain joins TRBV20-1 and TRBJ1-2; 9 bases are a match to TRBD1. The CDR3 contains 17 residues. Germline V CDR1 and CDR2: DFQATT, SNEGSKA (reference sequence). V shed 1 base and J 0 bases; nucleotides not matched to a gene: 9.

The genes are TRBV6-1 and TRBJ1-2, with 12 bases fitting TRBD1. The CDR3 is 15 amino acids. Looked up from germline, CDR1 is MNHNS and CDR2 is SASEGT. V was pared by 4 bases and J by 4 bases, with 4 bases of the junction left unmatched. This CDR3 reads CASSGGTGGAYGYTF. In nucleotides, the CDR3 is TGTGCCAGCAGTGGGGGGACAGGGGGCGCCTATGGCTACACCTTC.

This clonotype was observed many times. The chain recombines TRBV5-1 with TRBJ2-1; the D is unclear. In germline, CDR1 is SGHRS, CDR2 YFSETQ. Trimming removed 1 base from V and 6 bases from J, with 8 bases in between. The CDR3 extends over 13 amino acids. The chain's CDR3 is CASSLLSTNEQFF. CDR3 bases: TGCGCCAGCAGCTTGTTGTCCACCAATGAGCAGTTCTTC. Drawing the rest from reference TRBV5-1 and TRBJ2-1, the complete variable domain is KAGVTQTPRYLIKTRGQQVTLSCSPISGHRSVSWYQQTPGQGLQFLFEYFSETQRNKGNFPGRFSGRQFSNSRSEMNVSTLELGDSALYLCASSLLSTNEQFFGPGTRLTVL.

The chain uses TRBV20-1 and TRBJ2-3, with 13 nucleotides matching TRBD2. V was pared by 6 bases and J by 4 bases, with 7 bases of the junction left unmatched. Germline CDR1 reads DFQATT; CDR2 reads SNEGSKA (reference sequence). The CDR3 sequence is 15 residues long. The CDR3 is CSAQGLAGVADTQYF. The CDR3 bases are TGCAGTGCCCAAGGACTAGCGGGAGTAGCAGATACGCAGTATTTT.

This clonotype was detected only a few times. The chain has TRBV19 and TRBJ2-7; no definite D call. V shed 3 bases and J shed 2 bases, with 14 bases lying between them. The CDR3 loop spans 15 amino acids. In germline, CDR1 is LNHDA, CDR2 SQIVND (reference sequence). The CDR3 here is CASSIVSGTTYEQYF. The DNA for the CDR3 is TGTGCCAGTAGTATTGTGTCAGGCACTACCTACGAGCAGTACTTC.

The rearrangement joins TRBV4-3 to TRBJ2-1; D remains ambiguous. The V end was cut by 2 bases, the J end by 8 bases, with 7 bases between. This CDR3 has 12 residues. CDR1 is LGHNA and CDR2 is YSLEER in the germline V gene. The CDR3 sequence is CASSQKKDEQFF. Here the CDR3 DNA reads TGCGCCAGCAGCCAAAAAAAGGATGAGCAGTTCTTC.

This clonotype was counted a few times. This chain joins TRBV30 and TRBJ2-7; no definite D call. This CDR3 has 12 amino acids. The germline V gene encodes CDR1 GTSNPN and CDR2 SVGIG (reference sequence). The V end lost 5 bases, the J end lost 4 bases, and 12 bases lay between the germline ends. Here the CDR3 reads CAWGTTSYEQYF. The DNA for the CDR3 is TGTGCCTGGGGTACTACTTCTTACGAGCAGTACTTC. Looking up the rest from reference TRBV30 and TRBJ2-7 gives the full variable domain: SQTIHQWPATLVQPVGSPLSLECTVEGTSNPNLYWYRQAAGRGLQLLFYSVGIGQISSEVPQNLSASRPQDRQFILSSKKLLLSDSGFYLCAWGTTSYEQYFGPGTRLTVT.

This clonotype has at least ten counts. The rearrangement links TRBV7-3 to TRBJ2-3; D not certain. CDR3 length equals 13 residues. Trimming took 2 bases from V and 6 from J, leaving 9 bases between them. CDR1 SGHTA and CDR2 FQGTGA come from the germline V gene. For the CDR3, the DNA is TGTGCCAGCAGCTTAGGCCTCATGGATACGCAGTATTTT. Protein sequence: CASSLGLMDTQYF.

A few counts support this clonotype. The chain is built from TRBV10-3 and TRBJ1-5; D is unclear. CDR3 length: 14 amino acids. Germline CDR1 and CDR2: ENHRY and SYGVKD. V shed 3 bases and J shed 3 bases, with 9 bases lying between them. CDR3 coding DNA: TGTGCCATCAGTGAAAACAGTCTCAATCAGCCCCAGCATTTT. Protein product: CAISENSLNQPQHF.

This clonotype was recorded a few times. The CDR3 coding sequence is TGTGCCAGCAGCCAGCCCTTACTACGTTCCGTATGGGAGACCCAGTACTTC. Translated, it gives CASSQPLLRSVWETQYF. V is TRBV14 and J is TRBJ2-5; D is ambiguous. Per the germline V gene, CDR1 is SGHDN and CDR2 is FVKESK. The CDR3 is made up of 17 amino acids. V gave up 3 bases and J gave up 5 bases, with 22 bases separating them.

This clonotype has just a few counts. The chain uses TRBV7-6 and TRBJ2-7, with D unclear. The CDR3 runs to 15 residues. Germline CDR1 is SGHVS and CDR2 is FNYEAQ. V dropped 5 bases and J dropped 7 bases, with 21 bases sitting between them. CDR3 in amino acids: CASSLYPGRGEEQYF. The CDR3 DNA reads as TGTGCCAGCAGCCTATACCCAGGTAGAGGAGAGGAGCAGTACTTC.